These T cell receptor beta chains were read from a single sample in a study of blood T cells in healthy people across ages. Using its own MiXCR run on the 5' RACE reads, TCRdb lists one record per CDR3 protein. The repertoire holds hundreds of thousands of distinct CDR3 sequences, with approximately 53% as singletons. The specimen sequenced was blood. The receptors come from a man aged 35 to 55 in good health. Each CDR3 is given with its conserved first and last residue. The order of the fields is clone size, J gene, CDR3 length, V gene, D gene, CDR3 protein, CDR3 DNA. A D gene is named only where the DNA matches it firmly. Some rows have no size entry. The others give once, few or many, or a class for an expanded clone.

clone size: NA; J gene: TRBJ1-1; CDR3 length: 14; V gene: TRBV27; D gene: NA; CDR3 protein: CASSLDGRHTEAFF; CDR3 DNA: TGTGCCAGCAGTTTAGACGGGCGGCACACTGAAGCTTTCTTT
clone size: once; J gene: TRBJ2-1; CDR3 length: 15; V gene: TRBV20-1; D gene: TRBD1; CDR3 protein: CSARETGGPYNEQFF; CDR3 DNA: TGCAGTGCTAGAGAAACAGGGGGCCCCTACAATGAGCAGTTCTTC
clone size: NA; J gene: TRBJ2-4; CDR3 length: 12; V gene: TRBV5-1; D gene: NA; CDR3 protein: CASSLEGDIQYF; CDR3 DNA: TGCGCCAGCAGCTTGGAAGGCGACATTCAGTACTTC
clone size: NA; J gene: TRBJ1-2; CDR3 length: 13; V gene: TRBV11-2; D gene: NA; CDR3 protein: CASSLDRAGTITF; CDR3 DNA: TGTGCCAGCAGCCTCGACCGGGCAGGCACCATCACCTTC
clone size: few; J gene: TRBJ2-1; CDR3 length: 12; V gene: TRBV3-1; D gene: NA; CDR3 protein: CASRRSGNEQFF; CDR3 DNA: TGTGCCAGCCGGCGGTCGGGCAATGAGCAGTTCTTC
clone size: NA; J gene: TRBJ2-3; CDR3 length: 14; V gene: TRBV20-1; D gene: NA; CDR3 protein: CSACGTPCTDTQYF; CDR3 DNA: TGCAGTGCTTGCGGGACTCCTTGCACAGATACGCAGTATTTT
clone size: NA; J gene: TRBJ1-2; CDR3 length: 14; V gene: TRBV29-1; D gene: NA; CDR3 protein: CSVTPVGSDYGYTF; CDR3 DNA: TGCAGCGTGACCCCAGTGGGTTCAGACTATGGCTACACCTTC
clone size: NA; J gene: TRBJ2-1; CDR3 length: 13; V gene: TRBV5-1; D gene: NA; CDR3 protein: CASSSSVDNEQFF; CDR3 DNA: TGCGCCAGCAGCTCATCGGTGGACAATGAGCAGTTCTTC
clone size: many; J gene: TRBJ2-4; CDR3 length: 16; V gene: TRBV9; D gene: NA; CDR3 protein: CASSVLDSGAKNIQYF; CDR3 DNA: TGTGCCAGCAGCGTACTTGACAGCGGCGCCAAAAACATTCAGTACTTC
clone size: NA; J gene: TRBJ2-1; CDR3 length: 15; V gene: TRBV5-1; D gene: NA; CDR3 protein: CASSLLGGLYNEQFF; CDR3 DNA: TGCGCCAGCAGCTTGTTGGGGGGCCTATACAATGAGCAGTTCTTC
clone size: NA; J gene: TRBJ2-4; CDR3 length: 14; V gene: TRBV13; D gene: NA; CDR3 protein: CASTGGTGDNEQYF; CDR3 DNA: TGTGCCAGCACGGGGGGAACAGGGGACAATGAGCAGTACTTC
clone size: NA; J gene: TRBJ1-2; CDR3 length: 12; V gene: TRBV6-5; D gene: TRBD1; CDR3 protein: CASSYGTVGYTF; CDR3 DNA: TGTGCCAGCAGTTATGGGACAGTTGGCTACACCTTC
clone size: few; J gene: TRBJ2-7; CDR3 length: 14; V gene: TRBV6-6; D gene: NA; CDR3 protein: CASSPGPPWYEQYF; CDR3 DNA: TGTGCCAGCAGTCCGGGACCCCCTTGGTACGAGCAGTACTTC
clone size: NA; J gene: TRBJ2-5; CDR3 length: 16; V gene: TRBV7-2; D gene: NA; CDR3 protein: CASSLGEGVPPETQYF; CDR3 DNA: TGTGCCAGCAGCTTAGGCGAGGGGGTCCCCCCGGAGACCCAGTACTTC
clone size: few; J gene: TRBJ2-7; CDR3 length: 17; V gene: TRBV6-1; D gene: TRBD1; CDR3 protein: CASSEAVAGTGAYEQYF; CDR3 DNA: TGTGCCAGCAGTGAAGCAGTTGCGGGGACAGGAGCCTACGAGCAGTACTTC